The clone carrying this T cell receptor (beta chain) turned up a few times. As yet, its antigen is unknown. This entry is derived from a study of OX40 agonist ivuxolimab in advanced cancers. Sequencing was performed with immunoSEQ multiplex PCR; in TCRdb, only in-frame clones are kept and a portion is missing. This table holds roughly 70,000 clones, 85% found once. Study-wide points: Certain nonresponders likewise exhibited a low normalized T-cell clonal expansion.

The sample was CD4+ or CD8+ T cells sorted from blood, taken in a trial of the OX40 agonist ivuxolimab. This TCR was recovered from an adult with an advanced solid tumor such as melanoma, head and neck, liver or kidney cancer.

The CDR3 protein is CASSRQGEAFF. CDR3 DNA sequence: TGTGCCAGCTCCCGACAGGGTGAAGCTTTCTTT. The rearrangement links TRBV6-1 to TRBJ1-1; TRBD1 matches at 7 bases. The CDR3 is 11 amino acids. Germline CDR1 is MNHNS and CDR2 is SASEGT. V lost 8 bases to trimming and J lost 7 bases; unmatched junction nucleotides: 4.